Listed here is a single TCR beta chain. The V and J ends lost 6 bases and 8 bases respectively, with 15 bases between them. The CDR3 runs 13 residues. CDR1 is SGHNT and CDR2 is YENEEA in the germline V gene. Original analysis: Nucleated cell number was recorded as an estimate derived from reference gene primer amplification. Clones were read by immunoSEQ multiplex PCR, and TCRdb kept only the in-frame ones, dropping some. From that table come the V and J calls and clone size; the DNA was used to work out D and trimming. The profile shows roughly 96,000 clones, approximately 80% of them singletons. This record belongs to a study of blood T cell repertoires in COVID-19. In the study overall: Samples of COVID-19 (acute and convalescent) were obtained from the United States, Italy and Spain. Nucleic acid was either cDNA or gDNA, and it came from T cells, B-cell-depleted T cells, or PBMCs.

What was sequenced was peripheral blood. The gene calls are TRBV11-3 and TRBJ2-3; the D is unclear. The clonotype originates from a man aged 60 to 69 with acute or convalescent COVID-19. CDR3 DNA sequence: TGTGCCAGCAGTTCTGCAGCGATAGGTACGCAGTATTTT. This encodes CASSSAAIGTQYF.